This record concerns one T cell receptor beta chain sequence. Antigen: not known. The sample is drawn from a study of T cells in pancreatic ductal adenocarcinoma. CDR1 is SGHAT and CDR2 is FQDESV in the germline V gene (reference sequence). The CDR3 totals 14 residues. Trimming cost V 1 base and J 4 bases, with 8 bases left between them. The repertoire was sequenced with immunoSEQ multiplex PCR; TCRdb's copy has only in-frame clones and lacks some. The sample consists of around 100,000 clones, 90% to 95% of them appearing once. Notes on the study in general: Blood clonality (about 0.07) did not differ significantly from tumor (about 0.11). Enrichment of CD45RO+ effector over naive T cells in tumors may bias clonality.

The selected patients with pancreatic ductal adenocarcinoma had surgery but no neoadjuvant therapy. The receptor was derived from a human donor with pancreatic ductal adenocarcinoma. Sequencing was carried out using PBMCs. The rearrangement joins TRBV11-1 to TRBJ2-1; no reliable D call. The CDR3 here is CASSLVQIYNEQFF. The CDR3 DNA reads TGTGCCAGCAGCTTAGTTCAGATTTACAATGAGCAGTTCTTC.